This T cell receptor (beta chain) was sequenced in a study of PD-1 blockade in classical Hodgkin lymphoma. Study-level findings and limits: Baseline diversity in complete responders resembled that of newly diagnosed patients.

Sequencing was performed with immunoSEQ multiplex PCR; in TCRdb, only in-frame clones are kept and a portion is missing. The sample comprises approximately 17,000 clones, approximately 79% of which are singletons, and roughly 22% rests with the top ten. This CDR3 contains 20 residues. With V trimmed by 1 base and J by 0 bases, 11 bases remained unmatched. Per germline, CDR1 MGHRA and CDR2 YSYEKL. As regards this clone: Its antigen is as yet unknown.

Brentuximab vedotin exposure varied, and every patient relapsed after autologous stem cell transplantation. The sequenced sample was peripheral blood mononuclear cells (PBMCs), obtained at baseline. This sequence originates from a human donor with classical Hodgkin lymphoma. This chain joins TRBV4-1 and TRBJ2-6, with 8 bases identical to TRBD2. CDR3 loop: CASSQGPFAGGYSGANVLTF. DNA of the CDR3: TGCGCCAGCAGCCAAGGGCCCTTTGCGGGGGGATACTCTGGGGCCAACGTCCTGACTTTC.